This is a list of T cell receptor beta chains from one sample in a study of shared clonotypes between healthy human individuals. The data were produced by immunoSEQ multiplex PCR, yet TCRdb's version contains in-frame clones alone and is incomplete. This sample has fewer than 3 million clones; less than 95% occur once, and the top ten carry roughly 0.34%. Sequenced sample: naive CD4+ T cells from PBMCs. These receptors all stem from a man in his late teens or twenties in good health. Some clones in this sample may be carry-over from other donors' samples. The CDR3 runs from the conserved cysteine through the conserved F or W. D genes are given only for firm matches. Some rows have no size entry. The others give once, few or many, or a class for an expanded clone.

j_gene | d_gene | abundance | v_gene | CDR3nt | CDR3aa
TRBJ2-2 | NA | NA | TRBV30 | TGTGCCTGGAGGAAACAGGGTTCCGCGAACACCGGGGAGCTGTTTTTT | CAWRKQGSANTGELFF
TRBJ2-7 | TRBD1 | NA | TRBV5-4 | TGTGCCAGCAGCTGGGACAGGCCCGGGAACGAGCAGTACTTC | CASSWDRPGNEQYF
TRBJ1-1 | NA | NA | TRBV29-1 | TGCAGCGCCAAGGGCCAGTCAAACACTGAAGCTTTCTTT | CSAKGQSNTEAFF
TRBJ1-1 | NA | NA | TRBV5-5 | TGTGCCAGCAGCTTGGTTCTAGGGCAAGCTTTCTTT | CASSLVLGQAFF
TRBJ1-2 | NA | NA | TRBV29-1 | TGCAGCTCTGGCCCTCAGGGAGGGCCCTATGGCTACACCTTC | CSSGPQGGPYGYTF
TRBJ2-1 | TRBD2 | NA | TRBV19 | TGTGCCAGTAGCGGGACTAGCGGGAGGGGTGAGCAGTTCTTC | CASSGTSGRGEQFF
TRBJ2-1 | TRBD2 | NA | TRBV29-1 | TGCAGCGTTGTTGGACTAGCGGGAGAAAGGGTGTACAATGAGCAGTTCTTC | CSVVGLAGERVYNEQFF
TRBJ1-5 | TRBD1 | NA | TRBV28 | TGTGCCAGCAGCCTTGGACAGGGGATGGGGCAGCCCCAGCATTTT | CASSLGQGMGQPQHF
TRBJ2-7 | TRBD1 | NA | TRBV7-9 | TGTGCCAGCAGCTCGGACAGGGGGCTGTACGAGCAGTACTTC | CASSSDRGLYEQYF
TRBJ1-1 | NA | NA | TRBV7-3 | TGTGCCAGCAGTTTGAGCGGGGGGAGAACTGAAGCTTTCTTT | CASSLSGGRTEAFF
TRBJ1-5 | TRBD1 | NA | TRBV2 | TGTGCCAGCAGTGGGGACAGAGGAAATCAGCCCCAGCATTTT | CASSGDRGNQPQHF
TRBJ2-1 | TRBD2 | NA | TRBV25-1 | TGTGCCAGCACCGGGACTAGCGGGAGTGGGGATGAGCAGTTCTTC | CASTGTSGSGDEQFF
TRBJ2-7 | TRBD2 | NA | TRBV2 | TGTGCCAGCCAAAGGGCTAGCGGGTCCTACGAGCAGTACTTC | CASQRASGSYEQYF
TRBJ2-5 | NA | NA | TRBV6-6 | TGTGCCAGCAGTCCCCCGAGGGTGGGGGAAGAGACCCAGTACTTC | CASSPPRVGEETQYF
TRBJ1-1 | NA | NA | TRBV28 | TGTGCCAGCAGTTTTTTGGGGGGGGACACTGAAGCTTTCTTT | CASSFLGGDTEAFF
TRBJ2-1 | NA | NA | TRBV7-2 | TGTGCCAGCAGCCTCAGACGAGCGAATGAGCAGTTCTTC | CASSLRRANEQFF
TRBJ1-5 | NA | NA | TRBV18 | TGTGCCAGCTCACACGGCAGAGATCAGCCCCAGCATTTT | CASSHGRDQPQHF
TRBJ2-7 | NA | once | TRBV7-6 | TGTGCCAGCAGCCCAGAACCGTGGCAGAACTACGAGCAGTACTTC | CASSPEPWQNYEQYF
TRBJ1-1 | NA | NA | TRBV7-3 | TGTGCCAGCAGCTTTACCCGAAACACTGAAGCTTTCTTT | CASSFTRNTEAFF
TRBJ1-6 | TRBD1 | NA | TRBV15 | TGTGCCACCAGCAGAGATCGCCGACAGGGGGCAGGGTCACCCCTCCACTTT | CATSRDRRQGAGSPLHF
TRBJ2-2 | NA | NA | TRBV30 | TGTGCCTGGAGCCCCCTGCGTCGGGGAGGCCGGGCCGGGGAGCTGTTTTTT | CAWSPLRRGGRAGELFF
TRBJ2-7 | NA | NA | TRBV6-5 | TGTGCCAGCAGGAGTAGGGCGTCCTACGAGCAGTACTTC | CASRSRASYEQYF
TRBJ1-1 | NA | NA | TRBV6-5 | TGTGCCAGCAGTTCAATCGGGGTGACGAACACTGAAGCTTTCTTT | CASSSIGVTNTEAFF
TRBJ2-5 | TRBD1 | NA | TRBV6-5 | TGTGCCAGCAGTTTGAACAGGGGGAGGGAGACCCAGTACTTC | CASSLNRGRETQYF
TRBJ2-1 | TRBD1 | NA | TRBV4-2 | TGTGCCAGCAGCCCAAAGGGGGACAGGGGGGTTTACAATGAGCAGTTCTTC | CASSPKGDRGVYNEQFF
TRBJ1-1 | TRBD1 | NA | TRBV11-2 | TGTGCCAGCAGCATAACACAGGGGACCACTGAAGCTTTCTTT | CASSITQGTTEAFF
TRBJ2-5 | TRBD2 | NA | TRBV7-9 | TGTGCCAGCAGCCCGAGGCGGGAGGGCCTAGGAGAGACCCAGTACTTC | CASSPRREGLGETQYF
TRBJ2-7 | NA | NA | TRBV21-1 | TGTGCCAGCAGCCTAAGAGAGTACGAGCAGTACTTC | CASSLREYEQYF
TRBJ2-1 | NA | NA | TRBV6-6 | TGTGCCAGCAGTTACTCGTCAGAATCCCCTGTCAATGAGCAGTTCTTC | CASSYSSESPVNEQFF
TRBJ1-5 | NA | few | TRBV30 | TGTGCCTGGAGTAGGCGGGGAGATAGCAATCAGCCCCAGCATTTT | CAWSRRGDSNQPQHF
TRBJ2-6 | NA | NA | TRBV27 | TGTGCCAGCAGAAGTCTCAGGGAGTCGGCCAACGTCCTGACTTTC | CASRSLRESANVLTF
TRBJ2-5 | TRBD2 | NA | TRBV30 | TGTGCCTGGAGTGGAGGACTAGCGGGAGGAGAGACCCAGTACTTC | CAWSGGLAGGETQYF
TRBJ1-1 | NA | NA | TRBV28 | TGTGCCAGCAGCCCCGGGCATGGCCTGGGCGCGAACACTGAAGCTTTCTTT | CASSPGHGLGANTEAFF
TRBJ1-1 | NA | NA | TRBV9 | TGTGCCAGCAGCGTAGGTCCGAGGGACACTGAAGCTTTCTTT | CASSVGPRDTEAFF
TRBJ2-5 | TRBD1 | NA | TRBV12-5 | TGTGCTAGTGGCAGGGACAGTCAAGAGACCCAGTACTTC | CASGRDSQETQYF
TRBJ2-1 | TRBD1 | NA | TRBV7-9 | TGTGCCAGCAGCTTACTTCCGGGACAGGGGAAATACAATGAGCAGTTCTTC | CASSLLPGQGKYNEQFF
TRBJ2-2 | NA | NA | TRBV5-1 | TGCGCCAGCAGCGTGGGGGCTAAAGGGTCCGGGGAGCTGTTTTTT | CASSVGAKGSGELFF
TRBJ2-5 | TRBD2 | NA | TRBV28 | TGTGCCAGCAGTTCCTTTTTAGCGGGAGGGCGAGAAGAGACCCAGTACTTC | CASSSFLAGGREETQYF
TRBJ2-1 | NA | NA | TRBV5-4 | TGTGCCAGCAACCCAGCGCCAGGACTACTTGAGCAGTTCTTC | CASNPAPGLLEQFF
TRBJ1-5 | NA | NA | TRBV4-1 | TGCGCCAGCAGCCTTGGAGGGATCAGCAATCAGCCCCAGCATTTT | CASSLGGISNQPQHF
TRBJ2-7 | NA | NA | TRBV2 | TGTGCCAGCAGTGAAGGGACAGACCTAATGCTCTACGAGCAGTACTTC | CASSEGTDLMLYEQYF
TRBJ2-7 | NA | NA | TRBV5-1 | TGCGCCACGCATCCCGGCGGAGAGCATCACGAGCAGTACTTC | CATHPGGEHHEQYF
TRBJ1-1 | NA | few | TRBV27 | TGTGCCAGCAGTTCTGGGCCAACGGGGGACACTGAAGCTTTCTTT | CASSSGPTGDTEAFF
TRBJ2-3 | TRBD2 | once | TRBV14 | TGTGCCAGCAGCCAAGATCGACTAGCGGGAGGGGTCACAGATACGCAGTATTTT | CASSQDRLAGGVTDTQYF
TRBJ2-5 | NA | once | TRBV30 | TGTGCCTGTACCCAAGAGACCCAGTACTTC | CACTQETQYF
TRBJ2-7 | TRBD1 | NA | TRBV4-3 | TGCGCCAGCAGCCATAGACAGGGGTACGAGCAGTACTTC | CASSHRQGYEQYF
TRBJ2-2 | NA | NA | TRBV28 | TGTGCCAGCAGATACACAGGGACCGGGGAGCTGTTTTTT | CASRYTGTGELFF
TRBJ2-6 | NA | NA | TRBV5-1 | TGCGCCAGCAGCTTGGAGGGGTACAGGTGGGGCTCTGGGGCCAACGTCCTGACTTTC | CASSLEGYRWGSGANVLTF